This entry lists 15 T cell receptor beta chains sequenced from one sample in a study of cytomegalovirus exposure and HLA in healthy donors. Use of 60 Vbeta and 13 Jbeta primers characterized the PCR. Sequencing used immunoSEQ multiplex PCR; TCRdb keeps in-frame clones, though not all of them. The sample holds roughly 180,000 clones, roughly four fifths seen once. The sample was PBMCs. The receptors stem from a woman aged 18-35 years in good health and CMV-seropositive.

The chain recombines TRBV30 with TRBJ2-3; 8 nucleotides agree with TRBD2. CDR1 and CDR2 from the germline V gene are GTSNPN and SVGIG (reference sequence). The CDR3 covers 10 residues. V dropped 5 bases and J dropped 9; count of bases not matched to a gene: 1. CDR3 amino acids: CAWERGTQYF. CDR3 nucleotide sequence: TGTGCCTGGGAGCGGGGGACGCAGTATTTT.

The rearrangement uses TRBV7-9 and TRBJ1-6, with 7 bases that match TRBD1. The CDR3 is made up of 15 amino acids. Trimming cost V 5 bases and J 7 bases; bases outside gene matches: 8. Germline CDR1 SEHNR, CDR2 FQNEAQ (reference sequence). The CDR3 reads CASSVQGIKNSPLHF. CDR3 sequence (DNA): TGTGCCAGCAGCGTACAGGGGATAAAGAATTCACCCCTCCACTTT.

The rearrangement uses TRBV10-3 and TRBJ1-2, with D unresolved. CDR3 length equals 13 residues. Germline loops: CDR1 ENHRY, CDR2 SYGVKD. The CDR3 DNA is TGTGCGCACAGTTCCGGTGAAAACTATGGCTACACCTTC. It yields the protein CAHSSGENYGYTF.

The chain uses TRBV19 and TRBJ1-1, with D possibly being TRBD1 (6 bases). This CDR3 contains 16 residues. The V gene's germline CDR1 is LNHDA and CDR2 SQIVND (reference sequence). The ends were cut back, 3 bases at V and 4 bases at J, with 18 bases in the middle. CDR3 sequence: CASSILQGTGTTEAFF. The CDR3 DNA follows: TGTGCCAGTAGTATTCTACAGGGAACGGGGACCACTGAAGCTTTCTTT.

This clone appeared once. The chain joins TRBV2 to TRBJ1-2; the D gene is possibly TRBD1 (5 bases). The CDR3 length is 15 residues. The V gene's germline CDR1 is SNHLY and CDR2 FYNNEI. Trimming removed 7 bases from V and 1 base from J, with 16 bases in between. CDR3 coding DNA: TGTGCCAGCATTCATAAGACAGTACTTAACTATGGCTACACCTTC. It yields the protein CASIHKTVLNYGYTF. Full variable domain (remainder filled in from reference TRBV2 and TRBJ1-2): EPEVTQTPSHQVTQMGQEVILRCVPISNHLYFYWYRQILGQKVEFLVSFYNNEISEKSEIFDDQFSVERPDGSNFTLKIRSTKLEDSAMYFCASIHKTVLNYGYTFGSGTRLTVV.

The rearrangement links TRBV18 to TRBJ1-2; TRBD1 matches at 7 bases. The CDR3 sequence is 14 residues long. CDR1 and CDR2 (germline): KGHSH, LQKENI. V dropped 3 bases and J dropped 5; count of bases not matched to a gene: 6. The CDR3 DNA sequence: TGTGCCAGCTCACCCAGACAGGGTGAGTATGGCTACACCTTC. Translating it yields CASSPRQGEYGYTF.

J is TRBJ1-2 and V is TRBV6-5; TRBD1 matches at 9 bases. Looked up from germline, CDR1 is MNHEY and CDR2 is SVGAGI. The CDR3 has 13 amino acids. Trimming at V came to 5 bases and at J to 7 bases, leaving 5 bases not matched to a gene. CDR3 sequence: CASSPGTGIGYTF. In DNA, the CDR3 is TGTGCCAGCAGTCCCGGGACAGGGATTGGCTACACCTTC.

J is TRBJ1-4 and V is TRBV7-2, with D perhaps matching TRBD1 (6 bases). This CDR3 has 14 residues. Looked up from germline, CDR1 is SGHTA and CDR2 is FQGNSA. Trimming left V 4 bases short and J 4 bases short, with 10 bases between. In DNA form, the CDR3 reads TGTGCCAGCAGCTGGACAGAGTTTAATGAAAAACTGTTTTTT. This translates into CASSWTEFNEKLFF.

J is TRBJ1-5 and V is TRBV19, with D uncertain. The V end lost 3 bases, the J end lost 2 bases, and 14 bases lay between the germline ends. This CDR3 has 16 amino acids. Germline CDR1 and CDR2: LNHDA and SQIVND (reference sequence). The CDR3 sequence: CASSIRSNAGNQPQHF. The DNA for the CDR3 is TGTGCCAGTAGTATTAGATCAAACGCGGGCAATCAGCCCCAGCATTTT.

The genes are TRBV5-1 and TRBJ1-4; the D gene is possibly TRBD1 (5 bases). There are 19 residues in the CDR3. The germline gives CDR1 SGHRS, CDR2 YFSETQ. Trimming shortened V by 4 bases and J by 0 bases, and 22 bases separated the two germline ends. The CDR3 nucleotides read TGCGCCAGCAGCCTTGGTGGGTTGACAGAGTTCGCAACTAATGAAAAACTGTTTTTT. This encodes CASSLGGLTEFATNEKLFF.

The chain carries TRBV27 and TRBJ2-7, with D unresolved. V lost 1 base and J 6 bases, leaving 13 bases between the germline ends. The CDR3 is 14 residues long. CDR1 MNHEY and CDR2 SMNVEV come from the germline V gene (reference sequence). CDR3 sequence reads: CASSLLGTLSEQYF. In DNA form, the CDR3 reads TGTGCCAGCAGTTTATTGGGCACCTTGAGCGAGCAGTACTTC.

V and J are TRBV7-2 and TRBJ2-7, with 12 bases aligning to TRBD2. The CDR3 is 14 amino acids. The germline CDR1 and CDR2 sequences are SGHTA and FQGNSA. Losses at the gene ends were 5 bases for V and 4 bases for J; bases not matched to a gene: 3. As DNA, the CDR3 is TGTGCCAGCAGCCCCCTAGCGGGGGGGTACGAGCAGTACTTC. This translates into CASSPLAGGYEQYF.

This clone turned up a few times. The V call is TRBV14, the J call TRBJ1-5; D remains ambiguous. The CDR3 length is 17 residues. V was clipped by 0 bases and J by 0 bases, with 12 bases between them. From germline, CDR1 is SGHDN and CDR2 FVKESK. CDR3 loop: CASSQERGEDSNQPQHF. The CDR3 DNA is TGTGCCAGCAGCCAAGAGCGTGGTGAGGATAGCAATCAGCCCCAGCATTTT.

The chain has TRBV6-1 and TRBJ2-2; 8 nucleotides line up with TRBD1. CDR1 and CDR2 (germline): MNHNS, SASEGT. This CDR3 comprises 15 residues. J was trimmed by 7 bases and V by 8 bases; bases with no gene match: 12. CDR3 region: CASLRTGLSIGELFF. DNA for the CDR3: TGTGCCAGCCTCCGGACAGGGCTCAGCATCGGGGAGCTGTTTTTT.

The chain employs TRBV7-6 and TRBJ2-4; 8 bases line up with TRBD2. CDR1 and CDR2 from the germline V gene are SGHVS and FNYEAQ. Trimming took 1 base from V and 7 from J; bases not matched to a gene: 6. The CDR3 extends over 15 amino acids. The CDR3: CASSLGGLGQNIQYF. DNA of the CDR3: TGTGCCAGCAGCTTAGGGGGACTAGGACAGAACATTCAGTACTTC.